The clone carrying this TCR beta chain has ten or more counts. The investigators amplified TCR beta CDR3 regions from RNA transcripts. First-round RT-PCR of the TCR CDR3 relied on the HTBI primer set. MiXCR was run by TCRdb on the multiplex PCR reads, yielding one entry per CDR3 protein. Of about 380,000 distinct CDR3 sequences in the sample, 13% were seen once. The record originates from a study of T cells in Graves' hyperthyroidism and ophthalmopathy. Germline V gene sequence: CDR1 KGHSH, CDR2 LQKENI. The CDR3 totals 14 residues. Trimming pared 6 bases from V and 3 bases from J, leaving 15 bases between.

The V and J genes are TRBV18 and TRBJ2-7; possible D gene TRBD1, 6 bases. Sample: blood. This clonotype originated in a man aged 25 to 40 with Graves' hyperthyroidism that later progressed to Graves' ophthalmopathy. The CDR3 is CASSGRTVDYEQYF. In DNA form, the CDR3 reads TGTGCCAGCTCCGGTCGGACAGTGGACTACGAGCAGTACTTC.